The 9 T cell receptor beta chains below all came from one sample that was sequenced in a study of lymphopenia after photon versus proton radiotherapy. The table came from immunoSEQ multiplex PCR; TCRdb's copy has only in-frame clones and leaves some out. Among 6,500 or so clones listed, roughly nine tenths were seen once. This material consisted of peripheral blood, taken from a patient treated with photon-based radiotherapy. The receptors derive from a man aged 60 to 69 with cholangiocarcinoma.

The V call is TRBV28, the J call TRBJ1-2; D is perhaps TRBD1 (6 bases). The CDR3 is 15 residues long. The germline V and J ends were trimmed by 7 bases and 8 bases, with 23 bases remaining between them. CDR1 is MDHEN, CDR2 SYDVKM, per germline. CDR3 residues: CASTTSGGNWVGYTF. Here the CDR3 DNA reads TGTGCCAGCACCACTTCCGGGGGCAATTGGGTCGGCTACACCTTC.

The chain is built from TRBV10-2 and TRBJ2-7; 7 positions match TRBD2. The CDR3 spans 12 residues. Germline V CDR1 and CDR2: WSHSY, SAAADI. The V gene end was trimmed by 7 bases and the J gene end by 3 bases; junction bases not matched to a gene: 3. CDR3 amino acids: CASTSGNYEQYF. In nucleotides, the CDR3 is TGCGCCAGCACAAGCGGGAACTACGAGCAGTACTTC.

The chain uses TRBV4-1 and TRBJ2-1; TRBD2 agrees at 16 bases. V shed 9 bases and J 4 bases; nucleotides not matched to a gene: 9. The CDR3 covers 17 residues. Germline CDR1 and CDR2: MGHRA and YSYEKL. As DNA, the CDR3 is TGCGCCAGTAGGGGACTAGCGGGAGGGACGGGGTACAATGAGCAGTTCTTC. This gives the protein CASRGLAGGTGYNEQFF.

This clone was seen more than once but under ten times. The chain is built from TRBV27 and TRBJ2-7; 11 nucleotides agree with TRBD1. The trim removed 4 bases at V and 4 bases at J, leaving 3 bases unmatched. This CDR3 spans 14 amino acids. The germline V gene encodes CDR1 MNHEY and CDR2 SMNVEV (reference sequence). DNA for the CDR3: TGTGCCAGCAGTTGGACAGGGGGCGCGTACGAGCAGTACTTC. Translated, it gives CASSWTGGAYEQYF.

The genes are TRBV6-5 and TRBJ2-1; 9 nucleotides agree with TRBD1. Germline loops: CDR1 MNHEY, CDR2 SVGAGI. CDR3 length: 13 residues. After removal of 6 bases from V and 7 bases from J, the junction contained 4 bases not matched to a gene. The CDR3 DNA is TGTGCCAGCAGCCCCGGGACAGGGAATGAGCAGTTCTTC. As protein: CASSPGTGNEQFF.

The chain has TRBV28 and TRBJ1-6; no clear D. The germline V gene encodes CDR1 MDHEN and CDR2 SYDVKM. V was pared by 4 bases and J by 6 bases, with 25 bases between. The length of the CDR3 is 19 residues. The DNA of the CDR3 is TGTGCCAGCAGTTCCAATCCGCCCTCGACATTAGGGCCTAATTCACCCCTCCACTTT. As protein: CASSSNPPSTLGPNSPLHF. Full variable domain (rest looked up from reference TRBV28 and TRBJ1-6): DVKVTQSSRYLVKRTGEKVFLECVQDMDHENMFWYRQDPGLGLRLIYFSYDVKMKEKGDIPEGYSVSREKKERFSLILESASTNQTSMYLCASSSNPPSTLGPNSPLHFGNGTRLTVT.

The gene calls are TRBV4-1 and TRBJ2-4; TRBD2 is a possible D gene (5 bases). The germline V gene has CDR1 MGHRA and CDR2 YSYEKL. V lost 1 base, J lost 11 bases, and 6 bases lay in between. The CDR3 has 11 amino acids. CDR3 residues: CASSQGRLQYF. DNA for the CDR3: TGCGCCAGCAGCCAAGGGAGGCTTCAGTACTTC.

This rearrangement joins TRBV2 to TRBJ2-3, with 9 bases aligning to TRBD2. Per germline, CDR1 SNHLY and CDR2 FYNNEI. The CDR3 consists of 14 residues. Losses at the gene ends were 8 bases for V and 3 bases for J; bases not matched to a gene: 6. This CDR3 reads CASDLAGTTDTQYF. CDR3 bases: TGTGCCAGCGACCTAGCGGGGACTACAGATACGCAGTATTTT.

This rearrangement joins TRBV27 to TRBJ1-4; 7 bases are a match to TRBD1. The junction had 7 bases not matched to a gene; V was cut back by 1 base and J by 8 bases. This CDR3 region has 15 residues. The V gene's germline CDR1 is MNHEY and CDR2 SMNVEV (reference sequence). CDR3 nucleotide sequence: TGTGCCAGCAGTTTATTCGGGACAGTAGGAGAAAAACTGTTTTTT. Its protein product is CASSLFGTVGEKLFF.